These 23 T cell receptor beta chains share one sample of origin, sequenced in a study of breast tumors, draining lymph nodes, adjacent tissues. The lymph nodes were axillary draining lymph nodes from breast cancer patients. In TCRdb, the multiplex PCR reads were re-called with MiXCR into one record per CDR3 protein. The sample carries more than 200,000 distinct CDR3 sequences, roughly 30% recorded once. What was sequenced was axillary lymph node tissue. The source is a female donor with breast cancer. Some clones in this sample may be carry-over from other donors' samples.

For this clonotype: Possible read error: a much larger clone is one base away. The chain uses TRBV6-5 and TRBJ2-7; 12 bases align to TRBD2. The germline V gene encodes CDR1 MNHEY and CDR2 SVGAGI. With V trimmed by 5 bases and J by 6 bases, 11 bases remained unmatched. CDR3 size: 16 residues. The CDR3 loop reads CASSHPTSGSYREQYF. The DNA of the CDR3 is TGTGCCAGCAGTCACCCGACTAGCGGGAGCTACCGCGAGCAGTACTTC.

This clonotype was seen repeatedly, ten times or more. CDR3 in amino acids: CSAKQGGRETQYF. In DNA form, the CDR3 reads TGCAGTGCAAAACAGGGTGGTAGGGAGACCCAGTACTTC. This chain links TRBV20-1 with TRBJ2-5, with D tentatively TRBD1 (6 bases). Trimming took off 6 bases at V and 5 bases at J, with 16 bases between the two ends. Per germline, CDR1 DFQATT and CDR2 SNEGSKA (reference sequence). The CDR3 contains 13 residues.

This clonotype was recorded many times. The rearrangement joins TRBV5-5 to TRBJ2-7, with TRBD1 as a possible D gene (6 bases). Germline CDR1 is SGHKS and CDR2 is YYEKEE (reference sequence). The CDR3 sequence is 15 residues long. V dropped 3 bases and J dropped 3 bases, with 16 bases sitting between them. This CDR3 reads CASSWQDRGFYEQYF. The CDR3 DNA is TGTGCCAGCAGCTGGCAGGACAGAGGGTTCTACGAGCAGTACTTC.

The chain links TRBV11-2 to TRBJ2-7; 9 nucleotides align to TRBD2. The CDR3 runs to 14 residues. The V gene end was trimmed by 5 bases and the J gene end by 4 bases; junction bases not matched to a gene: 6. Germline values: CDR1 SGHAT, CDR2 FQNNGV. The CDR3 DNA reads as TGTGCCAGCAGCCCTTCTAGCGGGGTTTACGAGCAGTACTTC. Translation: CASSPSSGVYEQYF.

Notes on this clonotype: A single base separates this from a much larger clone, so it may be a read error. V gene TRBV20-1 combines with J gene TRBJ2-1; 9 bases align to TRBD2. The CDR3 sequence is 13 residues long. After removal of 2 bases from V and 12 bases from J, the junction contained 8 bases not matched to a gene. Germline V gene sequence: CDR1 DFQATT, CDR2 SNEGSKA (reference sequence). The CDR3 protein is CSARSPAGGAQFF. Written as DNA, the CDR3 is TGCAGTGCTAGAAGTCCAGCGGGAGGTGCGCAGTTCTTC.

The chain uses TRBV29-1 and TRBJ1-1; D perhaps matches TRBD1 (6 bases). CDR3 length: 14 residues. V lost 6 bases to trimming and J lost 1 base, with 15 bases between them. Germline V gene data show CDR1 as SQVTM and CDR2 as ANQGSEA. CDR3 in amino acids: CSVCLGGPNTEAFF. The CDR3 DNA reads TGCAGCGTATGCCTGGGGGGCCCGAACACTGAAGCTTTCTTT. Supplemented by reference TRBV29-1 and TRBJ1-1, the full variable domain reads SAVISQKPSRDICQRGTSLTIQCQVDSQVTMMFWYRQQPGQSLTLIATANQGSEATYESGFVIDKFPISRPNLTFSTLTVSNMSPEDSSIYLCSVCLGGPNTEAFFGQGTRLTVV.

This clonotype was counted many times. The gene calls are TRBV7-9 and TRBJ2-6, with TRBD1 matching 9 bases. J was trimmed by 1 base and V by 5 bases; bases with no gene match: 9. Per germline, CDR1 SEHNR and CDR2 FQNEAQ (reference sequence). This CDR3 spans 18 amino acids. CDR3 coding DNA: TGTGCCAGCAGCCTACTCCCGGGACAGGGATCTGGGGCCAACGTCCTGACTTTC. This codes for CASSLLPGQGSGANVLTF.

In its sample, this clonotype was seen many times. The rearrangement uses TRBV6-6 and TRBJ2-3, with D tentatively TRBD1 (5 bases). From germline, CDR1 is MNHNY and CDR2 SVGAGI (reference sequence). V was shortened by 7 bases and J by 11 bases, with 13 bases between the two germline ends. This CDR3 has 11 amino acids. For the CDR3, the DNA is TGTGCCAGCACCCAGGGAATGGGGCAGTATTTT. Translation: CASTQGMGQYF.

Comments on this clonotype: This may come from a read error, since a much larger clone is one base off. This sequence joins TRBV7-2 and TRBJ2-5, with 9 bases identical to TRBD2. The CDR3 has 15 residues. Germline V gives CDR1 SGHTA, CDR2 FQGNSA. The CDR3: CACSKRGLAPETQHF. CDR3 nucleotide sequence: TGTGCCTGCAGCAAAAGGGGACTAGCTCCGGAGACCCAGCACTTC.

The chain links TRBV24-1 to TRBJ2-3; 12 bases agree with TRBD2. With 1 base clipped from V and 0 bases from J, the junction kept 4 bases outside the gene matches. CDR1 and CDR2 (germline): KGHDR, SFDVKD. This CDR3 spans 18 amino acids. This CDR3 reads CATSDFRLAGASTDTQYF. CDR3 coding DNA: TGTGCCACCAGTGATTTCCGACTAGCGGGAGCGAGCACAGATACGCAGTATTTT.

For the CDR3, the DNA is TGTGCCAGCAGTTCCTCGACTGGTCCCATTGGGGGGGAGCTGTTTTTT. As protein: CASSSSTGPIGGELFF. V usage is TRBV6-5 and J usage is TRBJ2-2, with D unclear. Trimming cost V 4 bases and J 8 bases, with 20 bases left between them. The CDR3 extends over 16 amino acids. Germline V gene sequence: CDR1 MNHEY, CDR2 SVGAGI.

Concerning this clonotype itself: This clone may be a read error of a much larger clone one base away. V is TRBV6-1 and J is TRBJ1-3; D is undetermined. The CDR3 has 14 amino acids. Germline V gene sequence: CDR1 MNHNS, CDR2 SASEGT. The CDR3 region is CASSPEAYGNAIYF. CDR3 nucleotide sequence: TGTGCCAGCAGTCCAGAGGCGTATGGAAACGCCATATATTTT.

This clonotype was picked up one time. V and J are TRBV6-4 and TRBJ2-6; D unclear. Germline CDR1 and CDR2: MRHNA and SNTAGT. The CDR3 totals 12 residues. The V end lost 10 bases, the J end lost 3 bases, and 7 bases lay between the germline ends. The CDR3 reads CATKDGANVLTF. The CDR3 DNA is TGTGCCACCAAGGATGGGGCCAACGTCCTGACTTTC.

This clonotype was seen repeatedly, ten times or more. The V call is TRBV20-1, the J call TRBJ1-5, with a weak D call TRBD1 (6 bases). CDR1 is DFQATT and CDR2 is SNEGSKA in the germline V gene (reference sequence). The CDR3 has 13 amino acids. V lost 6 bases, J lost 4 bases, and 13 bases lay in between. This CDR3 is CSANRDINQPQHF. CDR3 bases: TGCAGTGCAAACCGGGACATTAATCAGCCCCAGCATTTT.

Concerning this clonotype itself: This may be a read error, as it is one base from a much larger clone. The rearrangement links TRBV6-2 or TRBV6-3 to TRBJ2-5; either TRBD1 or TRBD2 may fit D (6 bases each). Germline loops: CDR1 MNHEY, CDR2 SVGEGT. This CDR3 spans 12 amino acids. The CDR3 DNA is TGTGCCAGCAGTCACGTGGGGGGCAGCCCTCTATTC. This sequence encodes CASSHVGGSPLF.

The sample holds many counts of this clonotype. This chain connects TRBV29-1 to TRBJ2-7; tentatively, D is TRBD1 (5 bases). V was trimmed by 2 bases and J by 2 bases, leaving 13 bases between them. Germline CDR1 SQVTM, CDR2 ANQGSEA. The CDR3 has 14 amino acids. As DNA, the CDR3 is TGCAGCGTTGAAAATCCAGGGTGGGCCTACGAGCAGTACTTC. It codes for CSVENPGWAYEQYF.

This clonotype was counted many times. The chain carries TRBV6-2 or TRBV6-3 and TRBJ2-2, with D perhaps matching TRBD2 (5 bases). The CDR3 is 13 residues long. Deletions cut 10 bases from V and 7 bases from J, with 16 bases between. From germline, CDR1 is MNHEY and CDR2 SVGEGT. The CDR3 coding sequence is TGTGCCACCAAGGAATCGGGGTTCGGGGAGCTGTTTTTT. Protein sequence: CATKESGFGELFF.

Comment on this clonotype: The conserved phenylalanine or tryptophan normally closing the CDR3 is absent here, so this likely arose from a read error. The chain links TRBV7-9 to TRBJ2-6; D gene unclear. Germline assignment: CDR1 SEHNR and CDR2 FQNEAQ (reference sequence). The CDR3 runs to 15 residues. The CDR3 nucleotides read TGTGCCAGCAGCGGATCTGAGGCTGGGGACAACGTCCTGACTCTC. This translates into CASSGSEAGDNVLTL.

The V and J genes are TRBV20-1 and TRBJ1-3, with D tentatively TRBD1 (6 bases). The CDR3 covers 13 residues. CDR1 is DFQATT and CDR2 is SNEGSKA in the germline V gene (reference sequence). Between the trimmed V and J ends, which lost 8 bases and 8 bases, there was a span of 19 bases. The CDR3 spells CSCQQGLGYTIYF. CDR3 sequence (DNA): TGCAGTTGCCAACAGGGTCTTGGGTACACCATATATTTT.

The table lists this clonotype with many counts. One end of the junction fails to match germline, which may point to a read error. The chain links TRBV7-2 to TRBJ2-5; 8 nucleotides match TRBD2. The CDR3 covers 17 residues. The germline V gene has CDR1 SGHTA and CDR2 FQGNSA. As DNA, the CDR3 is TGTGCCAGCAGCTTAGGACTAGCGAATTCGTGGCAAGAGCCCCAGTACTTC. Its translation: CASSLGLANSWQEPQYF.

As regards this clonotype: One base away lies a much larger clone, so this may be a sequencing read error. The conserved final phenylalanine or tryptophan is absent from the CDR3, which likely points to a read error. This chain connects TRBV9 to TRBJ2-1, with 10 bases fitting TRBD2. There are 12 residues in the CDR3. The ends lost 5 bases at V and 13 bases at J; junction bases unmatched: 6. The germline CDR1 and CDR2 sequences are SGDLS and YYNGEE. The CDR3 nucleotides read TGTGCCAGCAGGAGATCTAGCGGGAGTCAGTTCCTC. Protein: CASRRSSGSQFL.

This clonotype was counted ten times or more. The chain uses TRBV5-1 and TRBJ2-1; D call uncertain. CDR1 and CDR2 from the germline V gene are SGHRS and YFSETQ. V lost 0 bases and J lost 0, with 7 bases in between. The CDR3 has 15 amino acids. This chain's CDR3 is CASSLGSSSYNEQFF. The CDR3 nucleotides read TGCGCCAGCAGCTTGGGTTCCAGCTCCTACAATGAGCAGTTCTTC.

The table lists this clonotype with many counts. The chain is built from TRBV4-2 and TRBJ2-4; maybe TRBD2 (5 bases). V was cut by 3 bases and J by 0 bases, with 6 bases left in between. This CDR3 contains 14 residues. The germline V gene encodes CDR1 LGHNA and CDR2 YNFKEQ. The CDR3 DNA follows: TGTGCCAGCAGCCATGAGGGAGCCAAAAACATTCAGTACTTC. Translation gives CASSHEGAKNIQYF.